Listed below are T cell receptor beta chains from one sample, sequenced in a study of cytomegalovirus exposure and HLA in healthy donors. Profiled with immunoSEQ multiplex PCR; TCRdb holds only in-frame clones, not every one. Of 110,000 to 150,000 clones in the sample, approximately 90% were seen once. Sequenced: PBMCs. The source is a man aged 18-30 years in good health and CMV-seronegative. The CDR3 runs from the conserved cysteine through the conserved F or W. The order of the fields is V gene, D gene, CDR3 length, J gene, clone size, CDR3 protein, CDR3 DNA. A D gene is named only where the DNA matches it firmly. The size entry is marked missing in some rows and otherwise reads once, few, many or a size class.

V gene: TRBV12-5
D gene: .
CDR3 length: 13
J gene: TRBJ2-3
clone size: .
CDR3 protein: CASGLTGPQTQYF
CDR3 DNA: TGTGCTAGTGGTTTGACAGGTCCCCAAACGCAGTATTTT

V gene: TRBV6-5
D gene: .
CDR3 length: 16
J gene: TRBJ2-3
clone size: .
CDR3 protein: CASSYSPSASTDTQYF
CDR3 DNA: TGTGCCAGCAGTTACTCACCTAGCGCCTCCACAGATACGCAGTATTTT

V gene: TRBV25-1
D gene: TRBD1
CDR3 length: 18
J gene: TRBJ1-2
clone size: .
CDR3 protein: CASSEWAMETGFNYGYTF
CDR3 DNA: TGTGCCAGCAGTGAATGGGCGATGGAGACAGGGTTTAACTATGGCTACACCTTC

V gene: TRBV7-8
D gene: .
CDR3 length: 18
J gene: TRBJ2-1
clone size: few
CDR3 protein: CASSLRRERTTSLNEQFF
CDR3 DNA: TGTGCCAGCAGCTTAAGAAGGGAAAGGACTACGTCCCTCAATGAGCAGTTCTTC

V gene: TRBV5-1
D gene: .
CDR3 length: 15
J gene: TRBJ2-1
clone size: once
CDR3 protein: CASSPPETGYNEQFF
CDR3 DNA: TGCGCCAGCAGCCCTCCTGAGACGGGCTACAATGAGCAGTTCTTC

V gene: TRBV2
D gene: TRBD1
CDR3 length: 15
J gene: TRBJ2-1
clone size: once
CDR3 protein: CASSRQGAGYNEQFF
CDR3 DNA: TGTGCCAGCAGTCGACAGGGGGCGGGGTACAATGAGCAGTTCTTC

V gene: TRBV7-3
D gene: .
CDR3 length: 16
J gene: TRBJ1-6
clone size: .
CDR3 protein: CASSLEAPGADSPLHF
CDR3 DNA: TGTGCCAGCAGCTTAGAAGCCCCTGGGGCTGATTCACCCCTCCACTTT

V gene: TRBV20-1
D gene: .
CDR3 length: 11
J gene: TRBJ2-2
clone size: .
CDR3 protein: CSASPAGELFF
CDR3 DNA: TGCAGTGCTAGTCCCGCCGGGGAGCTGTTTTTT

V gene: TRBV21-1
D gene: .
CDR3 length: 17
J gene: TRBJ1-3
clone size: .
CDR3 protein: CASSKRQHGRTGNTIYF
CDR3 DNA: TGTGCCAGCAGCAAACGACAACACGGCAGAACTGGAAACACCATATATTTT

V gene: TRBV7-2
D gene: TRBD1
CDR3 length: 13
J gene: TRBJ2-1
clone size: .
CDR3 protein: CASSFDRGGLLFF
CDR3 DNA: TGTGCCAGCAGCTTTGACAGGGGGGGACTGCTGTTCTTC

V gene: TRBV30
D gene: TRBD2
CDR3 length: 17
J gene: TRBJ2-1
clone size: .
CDR3 protein: CAWSTPPTSGAYNEQFF
CDR3 DNA: TGTGCCTGGAGTACACCCCCGACTAGCGGGGCGTACAATGAGCAGTTCTTC

V gene: TRBV30
D gene: TRBD2
CDR3 length: 16
J gene: TRBJ2-2
clone size: .
CDR3 protein: CAWSDAGLAYTGELFF
CDR3 DNA: TGTGCCTGGAGTGACGCGGGACTAGCGTACACCGGGGAGCTGTTTTTT

V gene: TRBV6-5
D gene: TRBD2
CDR3 length: 16
J gene: TRBJ2-1
clone size: .
CDR3 protein: CASSSFGTSGMGEQFF
CDR3 DNA: TGTGCCAGCAGTTCCTTCGGGACTAGCGGGATGGGTGAGCAGTTCTTC

V gene: TRBV15
D gene: .
CDR3 length: 16
J gene: TRBJ2-3
clone size: .
CDR3 protein: CATSRDPRGRTDTQYF
CDR3 DNA: TGTGCCACCAGCAGAGATCCTCGCGGAAGAACAGATACGCAGTATTTT

V gene: TRBV10-1
D gene: TRBD1
CDR3 length: 13
J gene: TRBJ1-1
clone size: few
CDR3 protein: CASSPQGGTEAFF
CDR3 DNA: TGCGCCAGCAGTCCACAGGGGGGGACTGAAGCTTTCTTT

V gene: TRBV6-1
D gene: .
CDR3 length: 11
J gene: TRBJ1-1
clone size: .
CDR3 protein: CASSEYVEAFF
CDR3 DNA: TGTGCCAGCAGTGAATATGTTGAAGCTTTCTTT

V gene: TRBV7-6
D gene: .
CDR3 length: 15
J gene: TRBJ1-1
clone size: .
CDR3 protein: CASSRLQGRHTEAFF
CDR3 DNA: TGTGCCAGCAGCCGTTTACAGGGTAGGCATACTGAAGCTTTCTTT

V gene: TRBV25-1
D gene: TRBD2
CDR3 length: 16
J gene: TRBJ2-1
clone size: .
CDR3 protein: CATKKHTSGEYNEQFF
CDR3 DNA: TGTGCCACAAAAAAACACACTAGCGGGGAGTACAATGAGCAGTTCTTC

V gene: TRBV27
D gene: .
CDR3 length: 15
J gene: TRBJ1-4
clone size: .
CDR3 protein: CASSLLSSSNEKLFF
CDR3 DNA: TGTGCCAGCAGTTTACTGAGCTCCTCCAATGAAAAACTGTTTTTT

V gene: TRBV6-5
D gene: .
CDR3 length: 14
J gene: TRBJ1-1
clone size: .
CDR3 protein: CASSYSGENTEAFF
CDR3 DNA: TGTGCCAGCAGTTACTCCGGGGAGAACACTGAAGCTTTCTTT

V gene: TRBV7-9
D gene: TRBD2
CDR3 length: 16
J gene: TRBJ2-3
clone size: .
CDR3 protein: CASSPGLAGGEDTQYF
CDR3 DNA: TGTGCCAGCAGCCCGGGACTAGCGGGAGGGGAAGATACGCAGTATTTT

V gene: TRBV15
D gene: TRBD1
CDR3 length: 15
J gene: TRBJ1-1
clone size: once
CDR3 protein: CATSGPLTGLTEAFF
CDR3 DNA: TGTGCCACCAGCGGACCCCTGACAGGGCTCACTGAAGCTTTCTTT

V gene: TRBV2
D gene: TRBD1
CDR3 length: 13
J gene: TRBJ1-5
clone size: .
CDR3 protein: CASRDRGNQPQHF
CDR3 DNA: TGTGCCAGCAGGGACAGGGGTAATCAGCCCCAGCATTTT

V gene: TRBV5-1
D gene: TRBD2
CDR3 length: 16
J gene: TRBJ2-1
clone size: .
CDR3 protein: CASSLGPGGSYNEQFF
CDR3 DNA: TGCGCCAGCAGCTTGGGTCCGGGAGGGTCGTACAATGAGCAGTTCTTC

V gene: TRBV9
D gene: TRBD1
CDR3 length: 14
J gene: TRBJ1-5
clone size: .
CDR3 protein: CASSAGTEDQPQHF
CDR3 DNA: TGTGCCAGCAGCGCCGGGACAGAAGATCAGCCCCAGCATTTT

V gene: TRBV10-3
D gene: .
CDR3 length: 13
J gene: TRBJ2-7
clone size: .
CDR3 protein: CAISELPYYEQYF
CDR3 DNA: TGTGCCATCAGTGAGTTGCCCTACTACGAGCAGTACTTC

V gene: TRBV7-9
D gene: .
CDR3 length: 14
J gene: TRBJ2-5
clone size: .
CDR3 protein: CASSLEGKQETQYF
CDR3 DNA: TGTGCCAGCAGCTTAGAGGGGAAACAAGAGACCCAGTACTTC

V gene: TRBV28
D gene: .
CDR3 length: 13
J gene: TRBJ1-1
clone size: .
CDR3 protein: CASTEGVNTEAFF
CDR3 DNA: TGTGCCAGCACCGAAGGGGTGAACACTGAAGCTTTCTTT

V gene: TRBV7-2
D gene: TRBD1
CDR3 length: 15
J gene: TRBJ1-3
clone size: .
CDR3 protein: CASRYTGAVQNTIYF
CDR3 DNA: TGTGCCAGCAGGTACACAGGGGCCGTCCAAAACACCATATATTTT

V gene: TRBV5-1
D gene: TRBD2
CDR3 length: 15
J gene: TRBJ2-1
clone size: .
CDR3 protein: CASSSLAGVYNEQFF
CDR3 DNA: TGCGCCAGCAGCTCTCTAGCGGGGGTTTACAATGAGCAGTTCTTC

V gene: TRBV9
D gene: TRBD1
CDR3 length: 17
J gene: TRBJ1-3
clone size: .
CDR3 protein: CASSVAAMDRAGNTIYF
CDR3 DNA: TGTGCCAGCAGCGTAGCCGCCATGGACAGGGCTGGAAACACCATATATTTT

V gene: TRBV11-2
D gene: .
CDR3 length: 17
J gene: TRBJ2-4
clone size: .
CDR3 protein: CASSPRDGGLGKNIQYF
CDR3 DNA: TGTGCCAGCAGCCCCCGGGACGGGGGACTGGGCAAAAACATTCAGTACTTC

V gene: TRBV18
D gene: TRBD2
CDR3 length: 15
J gene: TRBJ2-7
clone size: many
CDR3 protein: CASSPPGGGGVEQYF
CDR3 DNA: TGTGCCAGCTCACCACCGGGCGGGGGGGGCGTCGAGCAGTACTTC

V gene: TRBV18
D gene: .
CDR3 length: 17
J gene: TRBJ1-1
clone size: .
CDR3 protein: CASSPRNVDRRTTEAFF
CDR3 DNA: TGTGCCAGCTCACCACGAAACGTTGACAGGAGAACTACTGAAGCTTTCTTT

V gene: TRBV29-1
D gene: .
CDR3 length: 12
J gene: TRBJ1-3
clone size: .
CDR3 protein: CSVPGPGNTIYF
CDR3 DNA: TGCAGCGTTCCAGGGCCTGGAAACACCATATATTTT

V gene: TRBV7-9
D gene: TRBD1
CDR3 length: 14
J gene: TRBJ2-7
clone size: once
CDR3 protein: CASSQDRGPYEQYF
CDR3 DNA: TGTGCCAGCAGCCAGGACAGGGGACCGTACGAGCAGTACTTC

V gene: TRBV19
D gene: .
CDR3 length: 15
J gene: TRBJ1-4
clone size: .
CDR3 protein: CASSISGGPGEKLFF
CDR3 DNA: TGTGCCAGTAGTATCAGCGGGGGTCCAGGTGAAAAACTGTTTTTT

V gene: TRBV19
D gene: .
CDR3 length: 13
J gene: TRBJ2-1
clone size: .
CDR3 protein: CASSQRDCNEQFF
CDR3 DNA: TGTGCCAGTAGCCAACGGGACTGCAATGAGCAGTTCTTC

V gene: TRBV19
D gene: .
CDR3 length: 15
J gene: TRBJ2-4
clone size: .
CDR3 protein: CASRPQAVGKNIQYF
CDR3 DNA: TGTGCCAGTAGGCCTCAGGCAGTTGGCAAAAACATTCAGTACTTC

V gene: TRBV10-3
D gene: TRBD1
CDR3 length: 15
J gene: TRBJ1-1
clone size: .
CDR3 protein: CAISDRGLMNTEAFF
CDR3 DNA: TGTGCCATCAGTGACAGGGGGCTGATGAACACTGAAGCTTTCTTT

V gene: TRBV18
D gene: .
CDR3 length: 16
J gene: TRBJ2-3
clone size: .
CDR3 protein: CASSPGVGVGTDTQYF
CDR3 DNA: TGTGCCAGCTCACCAGGGGTAGGGGTAGGCACAGATACGCAGTATTTT

V gene: TRBV6-4
D gene: TRBD1
CDR3 length: 15
J gene: TRBJ2-7
clone size: .
CDR3 protein: CASSEPGQGLHEQYF
CDR3 DNA: TGTGCCAGCAGCGAGCCGGGACAGGGTTTACACGAGCAGTACTTC

V gene: TRBV5-6
D gene: .
CDR3 length: 15
J gene: TRBJ2-7
clone size: .
CDR3 protein: CASSFDGAGWDEQYF
CDR3 DNA: TGTGCCAGCAGCTTCGACGGGGCGGGATGGGACGAGCAGTACTTC

V gene: TRBV6-1
D gene: TRBD1
CDR3 length: 15
J gene: TRBJ2-5
clone size: .
CDR3 protein: CASSAFGQGQETQYF
CDR3 DNA: TGTGCCAGCAGTGCCTTCGGACAGGGCCAAGAGACCCAGTACTTC

V gene: TRBV30
D gene: TRBD1
CDR3 length: 15
J gene: TRBJ1-1
clone size: .
CDR3 protein: CALRGDRTGNTEAFF
CDR3 DNA: TGTGCCTTAAGGGGGGACCGGACAGGGAACACTGAAGCTTTCTTT

V gene: TRBV9
D gene: TRBD2
CDR3 length: 15
J gene: TRBJ2-1
clone size: .
CDR3 protein: CASSVVSGGNNEQFF
CDR3 DNA: TGTGCCAGCAGCGTAGTGAGCGGGGGGAACAATGAGCAGTTCTTC

V gene: TRBV27
D gene: TRBD1
CDR3 length: 21
J gene: TRBJ2-3
clone size: once
CDR3 protein: CASTQLGTGGASPLSTDTQYF
CDR3 DNA: TGTGCCAGCACCCAACTAGGGACAGGGGGCGCCTCGCCCCTGAGCACAGATACGCAGTATTTT

V gene: TRBV9
D gene: TRBD1
CDR3 length: 15
J gene: TRBJ2-3
clone size: .
CDR3 protein: CASSVNGQGADTQYF
CDR3 DNA: TGTGCCAGCAGCGTTAATGGACAGGGGGCAGATACGCAGTATTTT